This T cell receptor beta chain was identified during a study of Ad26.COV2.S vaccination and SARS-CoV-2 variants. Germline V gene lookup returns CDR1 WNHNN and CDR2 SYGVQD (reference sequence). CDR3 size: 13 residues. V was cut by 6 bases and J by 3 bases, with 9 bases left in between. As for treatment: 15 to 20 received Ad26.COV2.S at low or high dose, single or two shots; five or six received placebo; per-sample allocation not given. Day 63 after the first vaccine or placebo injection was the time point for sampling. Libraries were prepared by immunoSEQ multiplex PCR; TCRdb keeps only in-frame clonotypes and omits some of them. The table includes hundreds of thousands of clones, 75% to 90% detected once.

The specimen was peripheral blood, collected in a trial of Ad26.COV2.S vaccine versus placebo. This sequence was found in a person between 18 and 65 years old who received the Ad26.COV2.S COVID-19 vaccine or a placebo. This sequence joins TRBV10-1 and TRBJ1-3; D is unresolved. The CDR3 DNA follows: TGCGCCAGCAGCGGAGCCTATGGAAACACCATATATTTT. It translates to CASSGAYGNTIYF.